Following are 18 T cell receptor beta chains from one sample sequenced in a study of fetal regulatory T cell absence and autoimmunity. The repertoire was sequenced with immunoSEQ multiplex PCR; TCRdb's copy has only in-frame clones and lacks some. This table holds around 100,000 clones, approximately 75% found once. Sample: pancreas tissue. The receptors stem from a male donor with IPEX syndrome.

This chain joins TRBV25-1 and TRBJ1-5, with a weak D call TRBD1 (5 bases). The CDR3 sequence is 16 residues long. Trimming left V 1 base short and J 3 bases short, with 13 bases between. CDR1 and CDR2 (germline): MGHDK, SYGVNS. CDR3 loop: CASSESGQGYNQPQHF. CDR3 sequence (DNA): TGTGCCAGCAGTGAATCAGGCCAGGGCTACAATCAGCCCCAGCATTTT.

The V and J genes are TRBV29-1 and TRBJ2-2, with TRBD2 matching over 8 bases. CDR1 is SQVTM and CDR2 is ANQGSEA in the germline V gene. The CDR3 extends over 16 amino acids. Germline trimming cut 0 bases from V and 1 base from J; bases unmatched to any gene: 4. The CDR3 protein is CSVEDWLAGNTGELFF. The CDR3 DNA follows: TGCAGCGTTGAAGACTGGCTAGCGGGGAACACCGGGGAGCTGTTTTTT.

The chain uses TRBV5-5 and TRBJ2-1; D call uncertain. The CDR3 consists of 13 residues. Germline-derived CDR1 and CDR2 are SGHKS and YYEKEE (reference sequence). Deletions cut 4 bases from V and 8 bases from J, with 13 bases between. The CDR3 nucleotides read TGTGCCAGCAGCGCGGACCTGGGGTATGAGCAGTTCTTC. It is translated as CASSADLGYEQFF.

The chain links TRBV30 to TRBJ2-3; 7 positions agree with TRBD2. V lost 1 base and J lost 2; bases outside the gene matches: 3. This CDR3 is 14 amino acids long. Germline CDR1 and CDR2: GTSNPN and SVGIG (reference sequence). The CDR3 is CAWSASGPTDTQYF. DNA for the CDR3: TGTGCCTGGAGTGCTAGCGGTCCCACAGATACGCAGTATTTT.

This sequence joins TRBV5-1 and TRBJ2-7; D gene unclear. The CDR3 totals 15 residues. Germline V lookup: CDR1 SGHRS, CDR2 YFSETQ. V lost 3 bases and J lost 3, with 16 bases in between. The CDR3 nucleotides are TGCGCCAGCAGCTCGCCCTTCCAGTCCCGCTACGAGCAGTACTTC. This sequence encodes CASSSPFQSRYEQYF.

The chain combines TRBV4-1 with TRBJ2-2; TRBD2 agrees at 7 bases. V gave up 2 bases and J gave up 4 bases; unmatched junction bases: 10. This CDR3 contains 17 residues. Germline V gene sequence: CDR1 MGHRA, CDR2 YSYEKL. The CDR3 protein is CASSQRPTSEVTGELFF. The CDR3 DNA reads TGCGCCAGCAGCCAACGCCCTACTAGCGAGGTCACCGGGGAGCTGTTTTTT.

The chain links TRBV2 to TRBJ2-7; TRBD2 aligns across 13 bases. J was trimmed by 6 bases and V by 6 bases; bases with no gene match: 11. The CDR3 consists of 16 residues. The germline V gene has CDR1 SNHLY and CDR2 FYNNEI. CDR3 sequence (DNA): TGTGCCAGCAGGGGACGCGGGACTAGCGGGATAATCGAGCAGTACTTC. It is translated as CASRGRGTSGIIEQYF.

The chain employs TRBV13 and TRBJ2-3, with 9 bases fitting TRBD2. With 5 bases clipped from V and 0 bases from J, the junction kept 6 bases outside the gene matches. This CDR3 has 16 residues. CDR1 is PRHDT and CDR2 is FYEKMQ in the germline V gene (reference sequence). DNA of the CDR3: TGTGCCAGCAGCCCAATAACTAGCGGGAGCACAGATACGCAGTATTTT. It yields the protein CASSPITSGSTDTQYF.

This sequence joins TRBV6-1 and TRBJ1-2, with D unclear. Trimming cost V 1 base and J 4 bases, with 10 bases left between them. The CDR3 sequence is 14 residues long. CDR1 and CDR2 (germline): MNHNS, SASEGT. In DNA form, the CDR3 reads TGTGCCAGCAGTGAAGGCGGGGTAGCCTATGGCTACACCTTC. Translated, it gives CASSEGGVAYGYTF.

This clone was seen only a few times. Here the CDR3 reads CASSKPTGGAGETQYF. CDR3 nucleotide sequence: TGTGCCAGCAGCAAACCGACAGGGGGCGCGGGAGAGACCCAGTACTTC. The gene calls are TRBV21-1 and TRBJ2-5; the tabulated D call, TRBD1, remains unverified against the DNA. TRBV21-1 is given as a pseudogene. There are 16 residues in the CDR3.

This clone was seen a few times. This chain's CDR3 is CASSQDFYEQYF. The CDR3 DNA follows: TGTGCCAGCAGCCAGGATTTCTACGAGCAGTACTTC. The genes are TRBV14 and TRBJ2-7; D uncertain. Germline V gene lookup returns CDR1 SGHDN and CDR2 FVKESK. Trimming cost V 3 bases and J 3 bases, with 6 bases left between them. CDR3 length equals 12 residues.

This clone has a handful of counts. This rearrangement joins TRBV27 to TRBJ1-6; TRBD1 agrees at 8 bases. This CDR3 has 15 amino acids. Germline assignment: CDR1 MNHEY and CDR2 SMNVEV (reference sequence). The J segment lost 0 bases and the V segment lost 6 bases, leaving 1 base of the junction unmatched. This chain's CDR3 is CASRDRASYNSPLHF. The DNA for the CDR3 is TGTGCCAGCAGGGACAGGGCCTCCTATAATTCACCCCTCCACTTT.

This clone was seen once. The chain carries TRBV5-4 and TRBJ2-1; D may be TRBD1 (6 bases). This CDR3 region has 13 residues. The V and J ends lost 7 bases and 2 bases respectively, with 10 bases between them. Germline V gives CDR1 SGHNT, CDR2 YYREEE (reference sequence). CDR3 bases: TGTGCCAGCCGTCGGGACACCTACAATGAGCAGTTCTTC. Translation gives CASRRDTYNEQFF. The full variable domain, its missing parts supplied by reference TRBV5-4 and TRBJ2-1, is ETGVTQSPTHLIKTRGQQVTLRCSSQSGHNTVSWYQQALGQGPQFIFQYYREEENGRGNFPPRFSGLQFPNYSSELNVNALELDDSALYLCASRRDTYNEQFFGPGTRLTVL.

The J gene is TRBJ2-3, the V gene TRBV7-2; D call uncertain. V shed 1 base and J shed 5 bases, with 13 bases lying between them. The CDR3 is 15 amino acids. Per the germline V gene, CDR1 is SGHTA and CDR2 is FQGNSA. This CDR3 reads CASSLVGVYLDTQYF. The CDR3 DNA follows: TGTGCCAGCAGCTTAGTAGGAGTATATTTAGATACGCAGTATTTT.

The chain joins TRBV5-1 to TRBJ1-6, with TRBD1 identical over 11 bases. The CDR3 loop spans 15 amino acids. Per germline, CDR1 SGHRS and CDR2 YFSETQ. The trim removed 5 bases at V and 9 bases at J, leaving 7 bases unmatched. CDR3 sequence: CASRWQGQGGSPLHF. The CDR3 nucleotides are TGCGCCAGCAGGTGGCAGGGACAGGGGGGTTCACCCCTCCACTTT.

The table lists this clone with many counts. The chain carries TRBV6-6 and TRBJ2-2, with 8 bases matching TRBD1. Germline CDR1 and CDR2: MNHNY and SVGAGI (reference sequence). Trimming at V came to 5 bases and at J to 7 bases, leaving 9 bases not matched to a gene. CDR3 length equals 15 residues. This CDR3 reads CASSVDRGWGGELFF. CDR3 DNA: TGTGCCAGCAGTGTAGACAGGGGTTGGGGCGGGGAGCTGTTTTTT.

The chain uses TRBV14 and TRBJ2-1, with no clear D. V was pared by 0 bases and J by 10 bases, with 13 bases between. The germline gives CDR1 SGHDN, CDR2 FVKESK. The CDR3 is 14 residues long. The CDR3 protein is CASSQDEAGPEQFF. In DNA form, the CDR3 reads TGTGCCAGCAGCCAAGACGAGGCAGGCCCAGAGCAGTTCTTC.

As to this clone: At the DNA level, this CDR3 is encoded by other sequences in the same sample as well. The rearrangement links TRBV19 to TRBJ1-2; D is undetermined. The CDR3 contains 11 residues. The V end lost 3 bases, the J end lost 5 bases, and 4 bases lay between the germline ends. Germline CDR1 and CDR2: LNHDA and SQIVND (reference sequence). The CDR3 protein is CASSIGYGYTF. In DNA, the CDR3 is TGTGCCAGTAGTATCGGGTATGGCTACACCTTC.